The 32 T cell receptor beta chains listed next were all sequenced from one sample in a study of cytomegalovirus exposure and HLA in healthy donors. Amplification used 60 Vbeta primers and 13 Jbeta primers. The table came from immunoSEQ multiplex PCR; TCRdb's copy has only in-frame clones and leaves some out. The profile shows about 140,000 clones, about 75% of them singletons. Input material: PBMCs. These receptors all stem from a woman between 25 and 40 years old in good health and CMV-seronegative.

The V gene is TRBV5-1, the J gene TRBJ2-5; 10 bases fit TRBD2. The CDR3 has 15 residues. CDR1 is SGHRS, CDR2 YFSETQ, per germline. V shed 1 base, J shed 2 bases, and the junction held 2 bases outside the gene matches. Here the CDR3 DNA reads TGCGCCAGCAGCTTGTCACTAGCGGGACAAGAGACCCAGTACTTC. Translation: CASSLSLAGQETQYF.

The gene calls are TRBV6-4 and TRBJ2-2, with 11 bases lining up with TRBD2. The CDR3 is made up of 16 amino acids. The J segment lost 7 bases and the V segment lost 6 bases, leaving 10 bases of the junction unmatched. Germline V gene lookup returns CDR1 MRHNA and CDR2 SNTAGT. As DNA, the CDR3 is TGTGCCAGCAGCCGACTAGCGGGGTCCCGCGGCGGGGAGCTGTTTTTT. Translating it yields CASSRLAGSRGGELFF.

The DNA for the CDR3 is TGCGCCAGCAGCGTGGACTTTCAAGAGACCCAGTACTTC. It specifies CASSVDFQETQYF. The rearrangement uses TRBV5-1 and TRBJ2-5, with D perhaps matching TRBD2 (5 bases). V lost 4 bases and J 2 bases, leaving 9 bases between the germline ends. Germline V CDR1 and CDR2: SGHRS, YFSETQ. The length of the CDR3 is 13 residues.

The chain has TRBV30 and TRBJ1-1; perhaps TRBD1 as D (5 bases). The CDR3 is 13 residues long. The V gene's germline CDR1 is GTSNPN and CDR2 SVGIG (reference sequence). Between the trimmed V and J ends, which lost 6 bases and 2 bases, there was a span of 13 bases. CDR3 region: CACQKGDNTEAFF. Written as DNA, the CDR3 is TGTGCCTGCCAAAAAGGGGATAACACTGAAGCTTTCTTT.

V gene TRBV9 combines with J gene TRBJ2-2, with 12 bases lining up with TRBD2. The CDR3 runs to 17 residues. J lost 6 bases, V lost 0 bases, and 6 bases had no gene match. Germline V gene sequence: CDR1 SGDLS, CDR2 YYNGEE. CDR3 sequence: CASSVAPLAGGPGELFF. For the CDR3, the DNA is TGTGCCAGCAGCGTAGCCCCCCTAGCGGGGGGGCCCGGGGAGCTGTTTTTT.

This clone has a handful of counts. The chain recombines TRBV6-5 with TRBJ1-6; D remains unclear. The V gene lost 6 bases and the J gene lost 3 bases, with 6 bases spanning the gap. This CDR3 spans 13 amino acids. Germline V gene sequence: CDR1 MNHEY, CDR2 SVGAGI. The CDR3 coding sequence is TGTGCCAGCAGCCCAGACTATAATTCACCCCTCCACTTT. It is translated as CASSPDYNSPLHF.

The V and J genes are TRBV5-6 and TRBJ2-3; D perhaps matches TRBD1 (6 bases). Germline V lookup: CDR1 SGHDT, CDR2 YYEEEE. Trimming stripped 1 base from V and 5 bases from J, with 8 bases between. The CDR3 runs 13 residues. The CDR3 DNA reads TGTGCCAGCAGCTTGCCACAGGGAGATACGCAGTATTTT. It is translated as CASSLPQGDTQYF.

The V and J genes are TRBV5-6 and TRBJ1-5; D might be TRBD1 (5 bases). Trimming shortened V by 3 bases and J by 7 bases, and 11 bases separated the two germline ends. The CDR3 spans 13 residues. Germline values: CDR1 SGHDT, CDR2 YYEEEE. DNA for the CDR3: TGTGCCAGCAGCTCCTGGACACGGCAGCCCCAGCATTTT. Encoded protein: CASSSWTRQPQHF.

This chain connects TRBV29-1 to TRBJ2-5, with 8 bases aligning to TRBD2. CDR1 is SQVTM, CDR2 ANQGSEA, per germline. V lost 0 bases, J lost 5 bases, and 8 bases stayed unmatched. There are 15 residues in the CDR3. The CDR3 nucleotides are TGCAGCGTTGAAGATACGGGAGGGCACGAGGAGACCCAGTACTTC. As protein: CSVEDTGGHEETQYF.

The rearrangement links TRBV5-1 to TRBJ2-7; 14 positions match TRBD2. Germline CDR1 reads SGHRS; CDR2 reads YFSETQ. With 3 bases clipped from V and 6 bases from J, the junction kept 2 bases outside the gene matches. There are 14 residues in the CDR3. CDR3 coding DNA: TGCGCCAGCAGCTCTGGACTAGCGGGGGGCGAGCAGTACGTC. This gives the protein CASSSGLAGGEQYV.

The chain uses TRBV5-1 and TRBJ2-4, with 10 nucleotides matching TRBD2. Looked up from germline, CDR1 is SGHRS and CDR2 is YFSETQ. J lost 6 bases, V lost 4 bases, and 10 bases had no gene match. The CDR3 sequence is 16 residues long. CDR3 bases: TGCGCCAGCAGCCCGGCTAGCGGGGGCGGCGCAAACATTCAGTACTTC. This encodes CASSPASGGGANIQYF.

The rearrangement joins TRBV30 to TRBJ2-5; 9 bases agree with TRBD1. V lost 6 bases and J lost 3; bases outside the gene matches: 2. Germline CDR1 and CDR2: GTSNPN and SVGIG (reference sequence). The length of the CDR3 is 12 residues. The CDR3 DNA reads TGTGCCTGCGGACAGGGGAAAGAGACCCAGTACTTC. Amino acids: CACGQGKETQYF.

The chain links TRBV11-2 to TRBJ1-2, with unresolved D. V was trimmed by 5 bases and J by 4 bases, leaving 11 bases between them. The CDR3 runs 13 residues. The germline gives CDR1 SGHAT, CDR2 FQNNGV. This chain's CDR3 is CASSELEGYGYTF. In DNA, the CDR3 is TGTGCCAGCAGCGAGTTGGAGGGCTATGGCTACACCTTC.

The chain recombines TRBV19 with TRBJ1-5; possible D gene TRBD1, 5 bases. V was shortened by 0 bases and J by 2 bases, with 11 bases between the two germline ends. The CDR3 is 16 amino acids. In germline, CDR1 is LNHDA, CDR2 SQIVND (reference sequence). The chain's CDR3 is CASSIDREGGNQPQHF. The CDR3 DNA is TGTGCCAGTAGTATAGACAGGGAAGGGGGCAATCAGCCCCAGCATTTT.

The genes are TRBV21-1 and TRBJ1-5; TRBD1, the table's D call, was not compared with the DNA. TRBV21-1 is assigned pseudogene status. The CDR3 length is 13 residues. Written as DNA, the CDR3 is TGTGCCAGCCGACAGGATAGCAATCAGCCCCAGCATTTT. As protein: CASRQDSNQPQHF.

This clone was recorded a few times. The rearrangement joins TRBV7-3 to TRBJ2-1; weak D call: TRBD2 (5 bases). With 2 bases removed from V and 5 bases from J, the gap between germline ends came to 7 bases. The CDR3 covers 13 residues. Germline V gives CDR1 SGHTA, CDR2 FQGTGA. The CDR3 DNA reads as TGTGCCAGCAGCTTAGGACTCGACAATGAGCAGTTCTTC. As protein: CASSLGLDNEQFF.

V and J are TRBV7-3 and TRBJ2-3, with D perhaps matching TRBD2 (5 bases). The CDR3 length is 14 residues. Germline V gene sequence: CDR1 SGHTA, CDR2 FQGTGA. Trimming cost V 5 bases and J 1 base, with 10 bases left between them. The CDR3 loop is CASSMLGGTDTQYF. DNA of the CDR3: TGTGCCAGCAGCATGCTCGGGGGCACAGATACGCAGTATTTT.

This chain links TRBV29-1 with TRBJ2-1; TRBD1 matches 8 bases. Germline V gene data show CDR1 as SQVTM and CDR2 as ANQGSEA. V was pared by 6 bases and J by 8 bases, with 15 bases of the junction left unmatched. The CDR3 loop spans 15 amino acids. CDR3 in DNA: TGCAGCGTCGGACCCAGGGGGCTCCAAGGCGATGAGCAGTTCTTC. Translated, it gives CSVGPRGLQGDEQFF.

This rearrangement joins TRBV28 to TRBJ1-1; D is unclear. The CDR3 spans 15 residues. CDR1 and CDR2 (germline): MDHEN, SYDVKM. V lost 6 bases and J lost 0, with 14 bases in between. Written as DNA, the CDR3 is TGTGCCAGCAGCCCCCCCGGCAGGTTGAACACTGAAGCTTTCTTT. This encodes CASSPPGRLNTEAFF.

The chain employs TRBV18 and TRBJ1-1; perhaps TRBD1 as D (5 bases). CDR3 length equals 13 residues. Trimming stripped 6 bases from V and 2 bases from J, with 10 bases between. Germline CDR1 KGHSH, CDR2 LQKENI. CDR3 in DNA: TGTGCCAGCTCGGGTGGGGCCAACACTGAAGCTTTCTTT. Its translation: CASSGGANTEAFF.

This clone is a singleton in its sample. The chain couples TRBV18 to TRBJ2-7, with 7 bases that match TRBD2. The CDR3 runs to 13 residues. After removal of 6 bases from V and 2 bases from J, the junction contained 4 bases not matched to a gene. Per germline, CDR1 KGHSH and CDR2 LQKENI. Here the CDR3 reads CASSPGTTYEQYF. The CDR3 DNA reads as TGTGCCAGCTCCCCGGGGACTACCTACGAGCAGTACTTC.

In this sample, this clone turned up once. DNA of the CDR3: TGTGCCAGCAGCTTAGTCCGGGAGGCGAACACTGAAGCTTTCTTT. Residues: CASSLVREANTEAFF. The V gene is TRBV7-9, the J gene TRBJ1-1; D unclear. CDR3 length: 15 amino acids. Trimming took off 1 base at V and 1 base at J, with 10 bases between the two ends. Germline CDR1 SEHNR, CDR2 FQNEAQ (reference sequence).

J is TRBJ2-3 and V is TRBV7-3; possible D gene TRBD2, 6 bases. The CDR3 extends over 17 amino acids. CDR1 and CDR2 from the germline V gene are SGHTA and FQGTGA. Between the trimmed V and J ends, which lost 5 bases and 4 bases, there was a span of 22 bases. CDR3 DNA sequence: TGTGCCAGCAGCCCAACTAGCCCCCAGGTTAGCCCAGATACGCAGTATTTT. Amino acids: CASSPTSPQVSPDTQYF.

V is TRBV6-6 and J is TRBJ2-7; 11 bases line up with TRBD2. J was trimmed by 4 bases and V by 2 bases; bases with no gene match: 4. Germline V CDR1 and CDR2: MNHNY, SVGAGI (reference sequence). The CDR3 extends over 15 amino acids. The CDR3 nucleotides are TGTGCCAGCAGTTACGCGGCTAGCGGGAGGTACGAGCAGTACTTC. It specifies CASSYAASGRYEQYF.

The rearrangement joins TRBV7-2 to TRBJ1-5; D ambiguous. The CDR3 consists of 15 residues. V lost 4 bases to trimming and J lost 3 bases, with 13 bases between them. CDR1 and CDR2 from the germline V gene are SGHTA and FQGNSA. The CDR3 nucleotides read TGTGCCAGCAGCTCCTCTCCACACCTCAATCAGCCCCAGCATTTT. Amino acid sequence: CASSSSPHLNQPQHF.

The gene calls are TRBV7-9 and TRBJ2-7, with 7 nucleotides matching TRBD1. This CDR3 has 16 amino acids. Germline V gives CDR1 SEHNR, CDR2 FQNEAQ (reference sequence). After removal of 4 bases from V and 5 bases from J, the junction contained 14 bases not matched to a gene. The CDR3 sequence is CASSSPDRDSPHEQYF. The CDR3 DNA is TGTGCCAGCAGCTCTCCCGACCGGGACAGTCCCCACGAGCAGTACTTC.

The V and J genes are TRBV6-1 and TRBJ2-7; 9 bases match TRBD1. This CDR3 has 15 residues. CDR1 MNHNS and CDR2 SASEGT come from the germline V gene. Unmatched junction bases numbered 13, after V lost 8 bases and J lost 5 bases. The CDR3 DNA is TGTGCCAGCCGGAACAGGGGGCCGCTCGTCCACGAGCAGTACTTC. Protein sequence: CASRNRGPLVHEQYF.

This chain links TRBV21-1 with TRBJ2-7; TRBD2 reflects the table's D call only, with no check against the DNA. TRBV21-1 corresponds to a pseudogene. This CDR3 contains 12 residues. The chain's CDR3 is CASSKAEYEQYF. The CDR3 DNA sequence: TGTGCCAGCAGCAAAGCAGAGTACGAGCAGTACTTC.

V usage is TRBV9 and J usage is TRBJ1-1, with D tentatively TRBD1 (5 bases). The CDR3 contains 15 residues. Deletions cut 3 bases from V and 1 base from J, with 13 bases between. Germline V gene lookup returns CDR1 SGDLS and CDR2 YYNGEE. CDR3 residues: CASSAQDGQNTEAFF. CDR3 bases: TGTGCCAGCAGCGCCCAGGACGGACAGAACACTGAAGCTTTCTTT.

This chain links TRBV27 with TRBJ1-6; tentatively, D is TRBD1 (5 bases). V gave up 3 bases and J gave up 6 bases, with 9 bases separating them. Per the germline V gene, CDR1 is MNHEY and CDR2 is SMNVEV (reference sequence). The CDR3 has 14 amino acids. CDR3 DNA: TGTGCCAGCAGTTTCGACAGCATTAATTCACCCCTCCACTTT. Translating gives CASSFDSINSPLHF.

This chain joins TRBV5-6 and TRBJ1-2; D unclear. V was shortened by 0 bases and J by 4 bases, with 10 bases between the two germline ends. The CDR3 spans 14 residues. Germline V gene data show CDR1 as SGHDT and CDR2 as YYEEEE. Written as DNA, the CDR3 is TGTGCCAGCAGCTTGGGACCTGGAGGCTATGGCTACACCTTC. This sequence encodes CASSLGPGGYGYTF.

The J gene is TRBJ1-4, the V gene TRBV11-2; D remains ambiguous. V was clipped by 3 bases and J by 8 bases, with 16 bases between them. CDR3 length: 15 amino acids. The germline CDR1 and CDR2 sequences are SGHAT and FQNNGV. The CDR3 reads CASSFQPGFEEKLFF. The CDR3, as DNA: TGTGCCAGCAGCTTTCAGCCCGGGTTCGAGGAAAAACTGTTTTTT.